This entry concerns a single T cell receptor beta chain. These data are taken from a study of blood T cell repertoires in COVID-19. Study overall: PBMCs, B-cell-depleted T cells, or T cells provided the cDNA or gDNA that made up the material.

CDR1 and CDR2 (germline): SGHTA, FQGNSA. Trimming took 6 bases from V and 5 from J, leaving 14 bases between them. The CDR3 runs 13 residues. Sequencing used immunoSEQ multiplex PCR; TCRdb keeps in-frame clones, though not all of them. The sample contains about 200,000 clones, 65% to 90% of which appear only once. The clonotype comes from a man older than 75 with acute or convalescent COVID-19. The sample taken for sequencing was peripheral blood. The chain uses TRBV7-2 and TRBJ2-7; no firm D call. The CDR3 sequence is CASSFSDYNEQYF. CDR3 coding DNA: TGTGCCAGCAGTTTTTCTGATTACAACGAGCAGTACTTC.